These 30 T cell receptor beta chains originate from one sample sequenced in a study of graft-versus-host responses after intestinal transplantation. The method was immunoSEQ multiplex PCR; TCRdb's version includes in-frame clones alone and lacks a portion of them. The sample consists of 65,000 to 90,000 clones, under 95% of them appearing once. These receptors' antigens are unknown. The sequences come from unstimulated CD8+ T cells sorted from spleen or lymph node cells, collected before transplant. These receptors all come from a human donor who was the organ donor for an intestinal transplant.

DNA for the CDR3: TGTGCCAGCAGCCCCCCGACAGACAGCTACACGCAGTATTTT. Its protein product is CASSPPTDSYTQYF. The chain links TRBV5-8 to TRBJ2-3; a possible D gene is TRBD1 (5 bases). Germline lookup yields CDR1 SGHTS and CDR2 YDEGEE. The length of the CDR3 is 14 residues. The germline V and J ends were trimmed by 4 bases and 9 bases, with 18 bases remaining between them.

CDR3 amino acids: CASPDRDQDTQYF. The CDR3 DNA reads as TGTGCCAGCCCCGACAGGGATCAAGATACGCAGTATTTT. The rearrangement links TRBV21-1 to TRBJ2-3; TRBD1 was called by the table and not checked on the DNA. TRBV21-1 is designated a pseudogene. CDR3 length: 13 amino acids.

This clone was observed a handful of times. The chain links TRBV19 to TRBJ2-1; D possibly corresponds to TRBD1 (6 bases). CDR3 length equals 15 residues. Deletions cut 5 bases from V and 4 bases from J, with 15 bases between. Germline V gives CDR1 LNHDA, CDR2 SQIVND (reference sequence). CDR3 coding DNA: TGTGCCAGTAGTGTGGGACACCGGATTTACAATGAGCAGTTCTTC. Translation: CASSVGHRIYNEQFF.

The genes are TRBV11-1 and TRBJ1-1; D gene unclear. Per the germline V gene, CDR1 is SGHAT and CDR2 is FQDESV (reference sequence). Trimming cost V 6 bases and J 1 base, with 9 bases left between them. This CDR3 contains 13 residues. The DNA of the CDR3 is TGTGCCAGCAGTTTTCCACCGAACACTGAAGCTTTCTTT. It specifies CASSFPPNTEAFF.

The V and J genes are TRBV10-3 and TRBJ1-2, with 8 nucleotides matching TRBD1. The CDR3 totals 13 residues. J gave up 2 bases and V 6 bases, and 2 bases lay outside the gene matches. In germline, CDR1 is ENHRY, CDR2 SYGVKD. The DNA of the CDR3 is TGTGCCATCAGCGACAGGGGAAACTATGGCTACACCTTC. The encoded protein is CAISDRGNYGYTF.

V is TRBV4-1 and J is TRBJ2-1; D gene unclear. Between the trimmed V and J ends, which lost 4 bases and 5 bases, there was a span of 12 bases. The germline CDR1 and CDR2 sequences are MGHRA and YSYEKL. The CDR3 extends over 14 amino acids. CDR3 DNA: TGCGCCAGCAGCCCCGGGCTAGTGCACAATGAGCAGTTCTTC. Protein product: CASSPGLVHNEQFF.

The rearrangement joins TRBV5-1 to TRBJ1-1; 7 nucleotides align to TRBD1. CDR3 length: 15 amino acids. V lost 4 bases, J lost 0 bases, and 6 bases stayed unmatched. From germline, CDR1 is SGHRS and CDR2 YFSETQ. CDR3 in DNA: TGCGCCAGCAGCCAGAAACAGGGGATGAACACTGAAGCTTTCTTT. Encoded protein: CASSQKQGMNTEAFF.

CDR3 bases: TGTGCCAGCAGACCTCGGGACTCCGGGTTTCTGTTCTTC. Translating it yields CASRPRDSGFLFF. The rearrangement links TRBV2 to TRBJ2-1; maybe TRBD2 (6 bases). Germline V lookup: CDR1 SNHLY, CDR2 FYNNEI. CDR3 length: 13 residues. Between the trimmed V and J ends, which lost 6 bases and 15 bases, there was a span of 21 bases.

The chain uses TRBV19 and TRBJ1-2; no firm D call. From germline, CDR1 is LNHDA and CDR2 SQIVND (reference sequence). The CDR3 totals 12 residues. Trimming pared 5 bases from V and 8 bases from J, leaving 12 bases between. The CDR3 nucleotides are TGTGCCAGTAGTCAGGCTTCTGAAGGCTACACCTTC. Its translation is CASSQASEGYTF.

Here the CDR3 DNA reads TGTGCCAGCAGCTTAGAGGACAGGGGTTACCACGAGCAGTACTTC. It specifies CASSLEDRGYHEQYF. The V and J genes are TRBV11-2 and TRBJ2-5; 9 bases fit TRBD1. The DNA matches TRBJ2-7 better at its end, which makes the J call doubtful. This CDR3 comprises 15 residues. Germline CDR1 is SGHAT and CDR2 is FQNNGV.

The chain uses TRBV2 and TRBJ1-2; D is uncertain. Germline values: CDR1 SNHLY, CDR2 FYNNEI. CDR3 length: 12 residues. V was cut by 4 bases and J by 5 bases, with 8 bases left in between. DNA of the CDR3: TGTGCCAGCAGTGGTTCCGGGTATGGCTACACCTTC. Its translation is CASSGSGYGYTF.

The V call is TRBV11-3, the J call TRBJ2-3; tentatively, D is TRBD2 (6 bases). The V end was cut by 1 base, the J end by 6 bases, with 14 bases between. CDR1 is SGHNT, CDR2 YENEEA, per germline. The CDR3 spans 15 residues. The chain's CDR3 is CASSLVSGTGDTQYF. DNA of the CDR3: TGTGCCAGCAGCTTAGTCTCCGGGACTGGGGATACGCAGTATTTT.

The rearrangement links TRBV13 to TRBJ2-3; 14 positions match TRBD2. The length of the CDR3 is 19 residues. After removal of 3 bases from V and 5 bases from J, the junction contained 13 bases not matched to a gene. Germline V CDR1 and CDR2: PRHDT, FYEKMQ (reference sequence). CDR3 in DNA: TGTGCCAGCAGCTTCCCAGGACTAGCGGGAGGACCCGCCCGAGATACGCAGTATTTT. The encoded protein is CASSFPGLAGGPARDTQYF.

The rearrangement uses TRBV7-9 and TRBJ2-5; D call uncertain. The CDR3 sequence is 15 residues long. Germline V lookup: CDR1 SEHNR, CDR2 FQNEAQ (reference sequence). V shed 2 bases and J shed 8 bases, with 18 bases lying between them. In DNA, the CDR3 is TGTGCCAGCAGCTTACGAGCCTTAGGTTTTGTAACCCAGTACTTC. Translating gives CASSLRALGFVTQYF.

The chain recombines TRBV2 with TRBJ2-1; perhaps TRBD2 as D (5 bases). Germline V lookup: CDR1 SNHLY, CDR2 FYNNEI. V was trimmed by 6 bases and J by 10 bases, leaving 10 bases between them. CDR3 length: 11 amino acids. CDR3 protein: CASSEGMEQFF. The CDR3 region has the DNA TGTGCCAGCAGCGAGGGCATGGAGCAGTTCTTC.

The rearrangement joins TRBV27 to TRBJ2-5, with 7 bases identical to TRBD2. Near its end, the DNA agrees better with TRBJ2-7, so the J call may be wrong. The CDR3 sequence is 15 residues long. CDR1 is MNHEY and CDR2 is SMNVEV in the germline V gene (reference sequence). The CDR3 sequence is CASSLSGESSYEQYF. CDR3 nucleotides: TGTGCCAGCAGTTTGAGCGGGGAGAGCTCCTACGAGCAGTACTTC.

The chain carries TRBV25-1 and TRBJ1-6; unclear D gene. The CDR3 is made up of 17 amino acids. Germline V gene data show CDR1 as MGHDK and CDR2 as SYGVNS. Trimming took 4 bases from V and 0 from J, leaving 13 bases between them. The CDR3 DNA reads TGTGCCAGCAGTGCGGCCACATCAAGCTCCTATAATTCACCCCTCCACTTT. Residues: CASSAATSSSYNSPLHF.

J is TRBJ2-1 and V is TRBV5-1; 7 bases match TRBD2. From germline, CDR1 is SGHRS and CDR2 YFSETQ. After removal of 3 bases from V and 1 base from J, the junction contained 10 bases not matched to a gene. CDR3 length: 17 residues. The CDR3 bases are TGCGCCAGCAGCTCCTTTGGGGCGGGAGTTTCCTACAATGAGCAGTTCTTC. Translated, it gives CASSSFGAGVSYNEQFF.

The J gene is TRBJ2-1, the V gene TRBV5-4; D perhaps matches TRBD1 (5 bases). CDR1 and CDR2 from the germline V gene are SGHNT and YYREEE (reference sequence). The CDR3 has 15 residues. The V gene lost 2 bases and the J gene lost 8 bases, with 17 bases spanning the gap. Here the CDR3 reads CASSFGQGASDEQFF. DNA of the CDR3: TGTGCCAGCAGCTTCGGCCAGGGCGCGTCGGATGAGCAGTTCTTC.

The chain is built from TRBV7-9 and TRBJ1-3; no clear D. The V gene lost 5 bases and the J gene lost 0 bases, with 11 bases spanning the gap. The CDR3 extends over 15 amino acids. Germline CDR1 SEHNR, CDR2 FQNEAQ (reference sequence). The CDR3 region is CASSPSGISGNTIYF. CDR3 DNA: TGTGCCAGCAGCCCCAGCGGCATCTCTGGAAACACCATATATTTT.

The chain uses TRBV6-1 and TRBJ2-1; D gene uncertain. The length of the CDR3 is 13 residues. The germline gives CDR1 MNHNS, CDR2 SASEGT. Between the trimmed V and J ends, which lost 0 bases and 9 bases, there was a span of 9 bases. The CDR3: CASSEAEEGEQFF. The CDR3 DNA is TGTGCCAGCAGTGAAGCTGAGGAAGGTGAGCAGTTCTTC.

The rearrangement joins TRBV4-1 to TRBJ2-7, with D possibly being TRBD1 or TRBD2 (5 bases each). The CDR3 extends over 16 amino acids. Germline CDR1 MGHRA, CDR2 YSYEKL. Deletions cut 1 base from V and 0 bases from J, with 13 bases between. CDR3 DNA sequence: TGCGCCAGCAGCCAAGTCGCGACAGACTACTCCTACGAGCAGTACTTC. Its translation: CASSQVATDYSYEQYF.

Of note for this clone: Other nucleotide sequences from this sample produce the same CDR3. The gene calls are TRBV5-1 and TRBJ2-5, with no clear D. The CDR3 loop spans 11 amino acids. CDR1 is SGHRS, CDR2 YFSETQ, per germline. V lost 2 bases and J 2 bases, leaving 1 base between the germline ends. CDR3 in amino acids: CASSFQETQYF. The CDR3 DNA sequence: TGCGCCAGCAGCTTTCAAGAGACCCAGTACTTC. Filled out from reference TRBV5-1 and TRBJ2-5, the complete variable domain reads KAGVTQTPRYLIKTRGQQVTLSCSPISGHRSVSWYQQTPGQGLQFLFEYFSETQRNKGNFPGRFSGRQFSNSRSEMNVSTLELGDSALYLCASSFQETQYFGPGTRLLVL.

This chain links TRBV19 with TRBJ1-6; possibly TRBD1 for D (6 bases). CDR3 size: 11 residues. Trimming cost V 7 bases and J 12 bases, with 10 bases left between them. In germline, CDR1 is LNHDA, CDR2 SQIVND (reference sequence). As DNA, the CDR3 is TGTGCCAGTACGGGGGGCGGACCCCTCCACTTT. Translation gives CASTGGGPLHF.

The chain links TRBV7-9 to TRBJ2-2; 8 nucleotides line up with TRBD1. The CDR3 contains 16 residues. Germline loops: CDR1 SEHNR, CDR2 FQNEAQ (reference sequence). Trimming at V came to 2 bases and at J to 5 bases, leaving 7 bases not matched to a gene. CDR3 protein: CASSLLEQGGTGELFF. The CDR3 nucleotides are TGTGCCAGCAGCTTACTCGAACAGGGGGGAACCGGGGAGCTGTTTTTT.

The gene calls are TRBV11-2 and TRBJ2-7; D gene uncertain. This CDR3 comprises 12 residues. The V gene's germline CDR1 is SGHAT and CDR2 FQNNGV. Trimming shortened V by 0 bases and J by 3 bases, and 3 bases separated the two germline ends. DNA of the CDR3: TGTGCCAGCAGCTTAGACCACTACGAGCAGTACTTC. Protein sequence: CASSLDHYEQYF.

The rearrangement uses TRBV5-1 and TRBJ2-7, with 11 bases fitting TRBD2. CDR1 is SGHRS and CDR2 is YFSETQ in the germline V gene. V lost 4 bases and J lost 2; bases outside the gene matches: 8. CDR3 size: 16 residues. DNA for the CDR3: TGCGCCAGCAGCGGGGGACTAGCGGAGAGGACCTACGAGCAGTACTTC. This encodes CASSGGLAERTYEQYF.

The chain has TRBV5-1 and TRBJ1-3; D is perhaps TRBD1 (5 bases). V dropped 6 bases and J dropped 6 bases, with 13 bases sitting between them. The CDR3 runs 13 residues. Germline V gene sequence: CDR1 SGHRS, CDR2 YFSETQ. The CDR3 bases are TGCGCCAGCAATCCGGGGGGACCAAACACCATATATTTT. Protein product: CASNPGGPNTIYF.

The chain has TRBV15 and TRBJ2-5, with 11 positions matching TRBD2. The CDR3 runs to 13 residues. Germline values: CDR1 LNHNV, CDR2 YYDKDF (reference sequence). V lost 9 bases to trimming and J lost 5 bases; unmatched junction nucleotides: 5. This CDR3 reads CATSGGAPETQYF. The CDR3 DNA reads TGTGCCACTAGCGGGGGGGCCCCGGAGACCCAGTACTTC.

This clone appeared a few times. The chain combines TRBV19 with TRBJ1-3; D remains ambiguous. Trimming left V 5 bases short and J 0 bases short, with 11 bases between. This CDR3 is built from 15 residues. Germline CDR1 is LNHDA and CDR2 is SQIVND (reference sequence). Here the CDR3 DNA reads TGTGCCAGTAGTTTGCCACAACTCTCTGGAAACACCATATATTTT. Encoded protein: CASSLPQLSGNTIYF. Based on the CDR3 plus reference TRBV19 and TRBJ1-3, the full variable domain is DGGITQSPKYLFRKEGQNVTLSCEQNLNHDAMYWYRQDPGQGLRLIYYSQIVNDFQKGDIAEGYSVSREKKESFPLTVTSAQKNPTAFYLCASSLPQLSGNTIYFGEGSWLTVV.